The 25 T cell receptor beta chains listed next were all sequenced from one sample in a study of CD8 T cells in ankylosing spondylitis. TCRdb reprocessed the 5' RACE reads with MiXCR, giving one entry per CDR3 protein. The table shows around 340,000 distinct CDR3 sequences, with approximately 22% occurring only once. Input material: blood, either unsorted or a sorted T cell fraction (not recorded which). These receptors originate from a male donor with ankylosing spondylitis or in good health (not recorded which).

This clonotype occurred a few times. The chain joins TRBV19 to TRBJ2-1; TRBD2 aligns across 10 bases. V lost 3 bases and J lost 1; bases outside the gene matches: 6. The CDR3 consists of 17 residues. Germline V gene lookup returns CDR1 LNHDA and CDR2 SQIVND (reference sequence). The CDR3 is CASSIPLAGVSYNEQFF. DNA for the CDR3: TGTGCCAGTAGTATTCCCCTAGCGGGGGTTTCCTACAATGAGCAGTTCTTC.

In its sample, this clonotype was seen a few times. The chain carries TRBV19 and TRBJ2-7; D is possibly TRBD1 or TRBD2 (5 bases each). Germline CDR1 is LNHDA and CDR2 is SQIVND (reference sequence). V was shortened by 1 base and J by 3 bases, with 10 bases between the two germline ends. CDR3 size: 14 residues. DNA of the CDR3: TGTGCCAGTAGTATAGGAAGAGGGGACTACGAGCAGTACTTC. Protein: CASSIGRGDYEQYF.

At least ten counts were recorded for this clonotype. The chain couples TRBV7-9 to TRBJ1-5; D remains ambiguous. V lost 8 bases and J 1 base, leaving 9 bases between the germline ends. The CDR3 sequence is 13 residues long. Germline loops: CDR1 SEHNR, CDR2 FQNEAQ (reference sequence). Here the CDR3 DNA reads TGTGCCAGCTCGTTGGTGAGCAATCAGCCCCAGCATTTT. Translation: CASSLVSNQPQHF.

This clonotype is a singleton in its sample. The V and J genes are TRBV7-9 and TRBJ2-2, with 7 bases aligning to TRBD1. CDR3 size: 15 residues. The junction had 8 bases not matched to a gene; V was cut back by 5 bases and J by 5 bases. CDR1 and CDR2 from the germline V gene are SEHNR and FQNEAQ (reference sequence). CDR3 region: CASSTAEQGTGELFF. CDR3 bases: TGTGCCAGCAGCACCGCAGAACAGGGGACCGGGGAGCTGTTTTTT.

The V gene is TRBV9, the J gene TRBJ1-6; D gene uncertain. The CDR3 is made up of 15 amino acids. Germline CDR1 SGDLS, CDR2 YYNGEE. Trimming removed 0 bases at V and 10 bases at J, with 14 bases between. CDR3 sequence: CASSVDERFGSPLHF. CDR3 DNA: TGTGCCAGCAGCGTAGATGAAAGATTCGGCTCACCCCTCCACTTT. The complete variable domain, with remaining parts taken from reference TRBV9 and TRBJ1-6, reads DSGVTQTPKHLITATGQRVTLRCSPRSGDLSVYWYQQSLDQGLQFLIQYYNGEERAKGNILERFSAQQFPDLHSELNLSSLELGDSALYFCASSVDERFGSPLHFGNGTRLTVT.

This chain uses TRBV4-1 with TRBJ2-7; D possibly corresponds to TRBD2 (6 bases). CDR1 is MGHRA, CDR2 YSYEKL, per germline. The CDR3 loop spans 16 amino acids. The ends were cut back, 0 bases at V and 1 base at J, with 13 bases in the middle. The CDR3 reads CASSQDPPSGSYEQYF. In DNA form, the CDR3 reads TGCGCCAGCAGCCAAGATCCCCCCAGCGGGTCCTACGAGCAGTACTTC.

This clonotype was picked up a small number of times. The chain recombines TRBV4-2 with TRBJ2-6; D unclear. The CDR3 contains 15 residues. V lost 1 base and J lost 2, with 6 bases in between. Germline V lookup: CDR1 LGHNA, CDR2 YNFKEQ. CDR3 bases: TGTGCCAGCAGCCAAGCGTCCCCTGGGGCCAACGTCCTGACTTTC. As protein: CASSQASPGANVLTF.

The chain uses TRBV10-3 and TRBJ2-5, with D maybe TRBD1 (6 bases). V was clipped by 7 bases and J by 3 bases, with 15 bases between them. The V gene's germline CDR1 is ENHRY and CDR2 SYGVKD. CDR3 length equals 14 residues. CDR3 protein: CAIKLNEGEETQYF. Written as DNA, the CDR3 is TGTGCCATCAAACTGAACGAGGGGGAAGAGACCCAGTACTTC.

This clonotype was counted ten times or more. The chain combines TRBV6-1 with TRBJ1-1; the match to TRBD1 covers 7 bases. Germline lookup yields CDR1 MNHNS and CDR2 SASEGT. Germline trimming cut 5 bases from V and 4 bases from J; bases unmatched to any gene: 7. CDR3 length equals 14 residues. The CDR3 DNA follows: TGTGCCAGCAGTCGACAGGGAGAAATCACTGAAGCTTTCTTT. This gives the protein CASSRQGEITEAFF.

This clonotype showed up many times. The chain has TRBV5-5 and TRBJ2-1; D call uncertain. There are 15 residues in the CDR3. The germline CDR1 and CDR2 sequences are SGHKS and YYEKEE (reference sequence). Between the trimmed V and J ends, which lost 1 base and 8 bases, there was a span of 16 bases. The CDR3 DNA follows: TGTGCCAGCAGCTTGTGGGGATACTCGAGCGATGAGCAGTTCTTC. This encodes CASSLWGYSSDEQFF.

The chain combines TRBV6-2 or TRBV6-3 with TRBJ2-1; 8 bases line up with TRBD2. V gave up 2 bases and J gave up 2 bases; unmatched junction bases: 8. CDR3 length: 17 amino acids. The germline gives CDR1 MNHEY, CDR2 SVGEGT. Here the CDR3 DNA reads TGTGCCAGCAGTTACCCCCCCCCAGCGGGGGCCTACAATGAGCAGTTCTTC. Translated: CASSYPPPAGAYNEQFF.

This clonotype was seen only a few times. The J gene is TRBJ2-3, the V gene TRBV19; tentatively, D is TRBD1 (5 bases). Germline lookup yields CDR1 LNHDA and CDR2 SQIVND (reference sequence). The CDR3 runs 14 residues. Trimming left V 0 bases short and J 1 base short, with 5 bases between. CDR3 nucleotide sequence: TGTGCCAGTAGTATAGAAGGGGGCACAGATACGCAGTATTTT. The encoded protein is CASSIEGGTDTQYF.

The chain recombines TRBV20-1 with TRBJ2-1; D may match TRBD1 or TRBD2 (5 bases each). Germline V gene data show CDR1 as DFQATT and CDR2 as SNEGSKA (reference sequence). The CDR3 runs to 14 residues. V lost 2 bases and J lost 3, with 11 bases in between. The CDR3 reads CSARIGTNYNEQFF. The CDR3 DNA reads TGCAGTGCTAGAATTGGGACCAACTACAATGAGCAGTTCTTC.

This clonotype was seen a handful of times. The chain carries TRBV12-3 or TRBV12-4 and TRBJ2-7, with 7 bases that match TRBD1. This CDR3 is 15 amino acids long. J lost 3 bases, V lost 4 bases, and 9 bases had no gene match. CDR3 in DNA: TGTGCCAGCAGTTCGGAGAGACAGGGTGTCTACGAGCAGTACTTC. It is translated as CASSSERQGVYEQYF.

The V gene is TRBV29-1, the J gene TRBJ2-1; D may correspond to TRBD1 or TRBD2 (5 bases each). CDR3 length: 11 amino acids. Trimming stripped 3 bases from V and 6 bases from J, with 6 bases between. Per germline, CDR1 SQVTM and CDR2 ANQGSEA. The chain's CDR3 is CSVEGVNEQFF. The CDR3 bases are TGCAGCGTTGAGGGGGTCAATGAGCAGTTCTTC.

This sequence joins TRBV2 and TRBJ2-3, with a tentative D call TRBD1 (5 bases). Germline CDR1 reads SNHLY; CDR2 reads FYNNEI. V lost 3 bases and J lost 2, with 12 bases in between. The CDR3 spans 15 residues. The chain's CDR3 is CASSDREDSTDTQYF. CDR3 DNA sequence: TGTGCCAGCAGTGACAGGGAAGACTCCACAGATACGCAGTATTTT.

The rearrangement uses TRBV12-3 or TRBV12-4 and TRBJ2-3; 8 bases line up with TRBD2. This CDR3 is 16 amino acids long. The J segment lost 5 bases and the V segment lost 5 bases, leaving 12 bases of the junction unmatched. The CDR3 loop is CASSTPDGGARDTQYF. Written as DNA, the CDR3 is TGTGCCAGCAGTACCCCAGACGGGGGGGCGAGAGATACGCAGTATTTT.

This clonotype was counted a few times. V is TRBV12-3 or TRBV12-4 and J is TRBJ1-2; D uncertain. This CDR3 has 14 residues. The V end was cut by 1 base, the J end by 3 bases, with 9 bases between. CDR3 sequence (DNA): TGTGCCAGCAGTTTAGATGGCGGATACTATGGCTACACCTTC. It translates to CASSLDGGYYGYTF.

In this sample, this clonotype turned up a few times. As DNA, the CDR3 is TGTGCCAGCAGTCCTCCTAGCGGTGCTAGCACAGATACGCAGTATTTT. Translating it yields CASSPPSGASTDTQYF. The chain has TRBV7-9 and TRBJ2-3; 7 bases align to TRBD2. Germline V CDR1 and CDR2: SEHNR, FQNEAQ (reference sequence). The CDR3 covers 16 residues. V gave up 6 bases and J gave up 0 bases; unmatched junction bases: 9. Supplemented by reference TRBV7-9 and TRBJ2-3, the full variable domain reads DTGVSQNPRHKITKRGQNVTFRCDPISEHNRLYWYRQTLGQGPEFLTYFQNEAQLEKSRLLSDRFSAERPKGSFSTLEIQRTEQGDSAMYLCASSPPSGASTDTQYFGPGTRLTVL.

The sample holds a few counts of this clonotype. The chain is built from TRBV12-3 or TRBV12-4 and TRBJ2-7; D tentatively reads TRBD1 or TRBD2 (5 bases each). The ends were cut back, 4 bases at V and 2 bases at J, with 12 bases in the middle. This CDR3 comprises 14 residues. CDR3 sequence reads: CASSSSGTAYEQYF. CDR3 bases: TGTGCCAGCAGTTCATCTGGGACGGCCTACGAGCAGTACTTC.

This chain uses TRBV6-6 with TRBJ1-1; possibly TRBD1 for D (5 bases). V was pared by 6 bases and J by 8 bases, with 16 bases between. The CDR3 totals 13 residues. Germline CDR1 is MNHNY and CDR2 is SVGAGI (reference sequence). As DNA, the CDR3 is TGTGCCAGCAGCCCGACAGCGCGTGGGGAAGCTTTCTTT. It translates to CASSPTARGEAFF.

This clonotype was detected only a few times. This chain joins TRBV20-1 and TRBJ2-1; TRBD2 matches at 8 bases. The CDR3 totals 13 residues. Losses at the gene ends were 4 bases for V and 9 bases for J; bases not matched to a gene: 8. Looked up from germline, CDR1 is DFQATT and CDR2 is SNEGSKA (reference sequence). The CDR3 sequence is CSATRPTSVEQFF. The DNA for the CDR3 is TGCAGTGCTACCCGGCCGACTAGCGTTGAGCAGTTCTTC.

This clonotype was observed at least ten times. The chain couples TRBV12-3 or TRBV12-4 to TRBJ2-7, with 8 bases matching TRBD1. The CDR3 is 15 amino acids. Trimming at V came to 1 base and at J to 5 bases, leaving 7 bases not matched to a gene. DNA for the CDR3: TGTGCCAGCAGTTTAGGGACAGGGAGGCCGGACGAGCAGTACTTC. Amino acid sequence: CASSLGTGRPDEQYF.

This clonotype showed up just once. V usage is TRBV30 and J usage is TRBJ2-1; 8 positions match TRBD1. Germline CDR1 and CDR2: GTSNPN and SVGIG (reference sequence). J was trimmed by 5 bases and V by 4 bases; bases with no gene match: 4. The CDR3 loop spans 13 amino acids. CDR3 residues: CAWTGGNDNEQFF. The CDR3 nucleotides read TGTGCCTGGACAGGGGGCAATGACAATGAGCAGTTCTTC.

The V call is TRBV19, the J call TRBJ2-5; D unresolved. Germline lookup yields CDR1 LNHDA and CDR2 SQIVND (reference sequence). The CDR3 loop spans 14 amino acids. Trimming left V 7 bases short and J 0 bases short, with 12 bases between. The CDR3 nucleotides read TGTGCCAGTACATTCCCAGAGTACCAAGAGACCCAGTACTTC. It translates to CASTFPEYQETQYF.